Presented here are 17 T cell receptor beta chains from one specimen sequenced in a study of CD8+CD57+ T cells in acquired aplastic anemia. Genomic DNA was employed as the template in profiling TCR beta VDJ and CDR3. Each CDR3 protein is one row after TCRdb ran MiXCR on the reads. Here the sample spans approximately 190,000 distinct CDR3 sequences, just under 50% being singletons. Only patients with CD8+CD57+ cell expansion on flow cytometry were chosen for sequencing. The sequencing input was sorted CD4+, CD8+, or CD8+CD57+ T cells (not recorded which) from PBMCs. Receptors originate from a human donor with aplastic anemia.

This chain connects TRBV6-5 to TRBJ2-7; 10 positions agree with TRBD1. This CDR3 is 15 amino acids long. V was clipped by 0 bases and J by 6 bases; unmatched bases: 5. The germline V gene encodes CDR1 MNHEY and CDR2 SVGAGI. The chain's CDR3 is CASSYSMTGGIEQYF. Here the CDR3 DNA reads TGTGCCAGCAGTTACTCGATGACAGGGGGCATCGAGCAGTACTTC.

The table lists this clonotype with many counts. The chain carries TRBV20-1 and TRBJ1-5, with a weak D call TRBD1 (5 bases). Trimming took off 1 base at V and 3 bases at J, with 13 bases between the two ends. The germline V gene has CDR1 DFQATT and CDR2 SNEGSKA (reference sequence). This CDR3 spans 15 amino acids. The CDR3 region has the DNA TGCAGTGCTAGAGTGGCAGGGTCTATCAATCAGCCCCAGCATTTT. It translates to CSARVAGSINQPQHF.

The chain combines TRBV18 with TRBJ1-2; TRBD1 aligns across 8 bases. This CDR3 has 15 residues. Per germline, CDR1 KGHSH and CDR2 LQKENI. The trim removed 3 bases at V and 3 bases at J, leaving 6 bases unmatched. CDR3 region: CASSPTGDIDYGYTF. In DNA form, the CDR3 reads TGTGCCAGCTCACCGACAGGGGACATCGACTATGGCTACACCTTC.

This clonotype has a count of ten or more. V and J are TRBV7-2 and TRBJ2-5; TRBD2 matches at 7 bases. V shed 7 bases, J shed 5 bases, and the junction held 7 bases outside the gene matches. The CDR3 runs 13 residues. CDR1 SGHTA and CDR2 FQGNSA come from the germline V gene. The CDR3: CASTSSGPETQYF. CDR3 DNA sequence: TGTGCCAGCACTTCTAGCGGTCCGGAGACCCAGTACTTC.

The chain recombines TRBV5-6 with TRBJ2-7; TRBD1 matches 10 bases. Germline values: CDR1 SGHDT, CDR2 YYEEEE. This CDR3 is built from 16 residues. Trimming took 4 bases from V and 6 from J; bases not matched to a gene: 13. The CDR3: CASSPLGGGTGAEQYF. In DNA, the CDR3 is TGTGCCAGCAGCCCCCTGGGGGGAGGGACAGGGGCCGAGCAGTACTTC.

This chain links TRBV29-1 with TRBJ2-3, with TRBD2 identical over 8 bases. The CDR3 has 13 residues. The germline gives CDR1 SQVTM, CDR2 ANQGSEA. V was clipped by 7 bases and J by 2 bases; unmatched bases: 5. The CDR3 spells CSAGTRATDTQYF. In DNA form, the CDR3 reads TGCAGCGCCGGGACTAGGGCCACAGATACGCAGTATTTT.

This chain uses TRBV12-3 or TRBV12-4 with TRBJ2-1, with D unclear. This CDR3 is built from 15 residues. V lost 3 bases and J 6 bases, leaving 15 bases between the germline ends. CDR3 sequence reads: CASSFPPVGSNEQFF. The CDR3 DNA sequence: TGTGCCAGCAGTTTCCCTCCGGTAGGTAGCAATGAGCAGTTCTTC.

This clonotype was recorded at least ten times. J is TRBJ2-5 and V is TRBV20-1; D tentatively fits TRBD1 or TRBD2 (7 bases each). In germline, CDR1 is DFQATT, CDR2 SNEGSKA (reference sequence). CDR3 length: 12 amino acids. Trimming removed 6 bases from V and 4 bases from J, with 12 bases in between. Here the CDR3 reads CSARGGPETQYF. The CDR3 bases are TGCAGTGCCAGGGGGGGGCCAGAGACCCAGTACTTC.

The V gene is TRBV11-1, the J gene TRBJ2-1; 10 bases align to TRBD2. V was pared by 4 bases and J by 8 bases, with 8 bases of the junction left unmatched. This CDR3 has 15 amino acids. Germline CDR1 reads SGHAT; CDR2 reads FQDESV (reference sequence). The CDR3 protein is CASSSTSGEMDEQFF. The CDR3 DNA sequence: TGTGCCAGCAGCTCAACTAGCGGGGAGATGGATGAGCAGTTCTTC.

The chain uses TRBV2 and TRBJ2-2; the match to TRBD1 covers 9 bases. The CDR3 length is 14 residues. V trimming: 6 bases; J trimming: 10 bases; junction bases outside the gene matches: 9. The germline CDR1 and CDR2 sequences are SNHLY and FYNNEI. CDR3 DNA sequence: TGTGCCAGCAGCGCCGGGACAGGGACGGAGGAGCTGTTTTTT. It encodes CASSAGTGTEELFF.

This chain connects TRBV2 to TRBJ1-6; 9 bases line up with TRBD1. The CDR3 is 14 residues long. The germline V gene encodes CDR1 SNHLY and CDR2 FYNNEI. V shed 4 bases and J 11 bases; nucleotides not matched to a gene: 6. This CDR3 reads CASSGGQGTAPLHF. CDR3 in DNA: TGTGCCAGCAGTGGGGGACAGGGAACGGCACCCCTCCACTTT. Based on the CDR3 plus reference TRBV2 and TRBJ1-6, the full variable domain is EPEVTQTPSHQVTQMGQEVILRCVPISNHLYFYWYRQILGQKVEFLVSFYNNEISEKSEIFDDQFSVERPDGSNFTLKIRSTKLEDSAMYFCASSGGQGTAPLHFGNGTRLTVT.

This clonotype was recorded once. This chain links TRBV12-3 or TRBV12-4 with TRBJ2-7; D ambiguous. Trimming took 0 bases from V and 6 from J, leaving 9 bases between them. This CDR3 region has 13 residues. CDR3 DNA sequence: TGTGCCAGCAGTTTAGCGCACGGCTTCGAGCAGTACTTC. Protein sequence: CASSLAHGFEQYF.

This rearrangement joins TRBV10-3 to TRBJ1-1, with 7 positions matching TRBD1. There are 16 residues in the CDR3. CDR1 ENHRY and CDR2 SYGVKD come from the germline V gene. V lost 5 bases, J lost 1 base, and 10 bases stayed unmatched. The CDR3 sequence: CAISQQGRWGNTEAFF. Written as DNA, the CDR3 is TGTGCCATCAGTCAACAGGGGAGGTGGGGGAACACTGAAGCTTTCTTT.

The V and J genes are TRBV14 and TRBJ2-3, with D unresolved. Germline assignment: CDR1 SGHDN and CDR2 FVKESK. The CDR3 length is 12 residues. V lost 5 bases and J 5 bases, leaving 8 bases between the germline ends. The CDR3 DNA is TGTGCCAGCAGCTTGAGTAGAGATACGCAGTATTTT. It yields the protein CASSLSRDTQYF. Supplemented by reference TRBV14 and TRBJ2-3, the full variable domain reads EAGVTQFPSHSVIEKGQTVTLRCDPISGHDNLYWYRRVMGKEIKFLLHFVKESKQDESGMPNNRFLAERTGGTYSTLKVQPAELEDSGVYFCASSLSRDTQYFGPGTRLTVL.

This clonotype was recorded at least ten times. The CDR3 DNA follows: TGTGCCAGCAAGACAGGGACTGCTGAAAAACTGTTTTTT. Translating it yields CASKTGTAEKLFF. The rearrangement joins TRBV2 to TRBJ1-4; 7 nucleotides agree with TRBD1. V was clipped by 7 bases and J by 7 bases; unmatched bases: 6. The CDR3 length is 13 residues. From germline, CDR1 is SNHLY and CDR2 FYNNEI.

This chain joins TRBV30 and TRBJ1-2; 7 nucleotides match TRBD1. The CDR3 has 11 residues. J lost 6 bases, V lost 3 bases, and 1 base had no gene match. The germline V gene encodes CDR1 GTSNPN and CDR2 SVGIG (reference sequence). In DNA, the CDR3 is TGTGCCTGGAGCAGGGGGAATGGCTACACCTTC. It translates to CAWSRGNGYTF.

This clonotype was picked up many times. The rearrangement uses TRBV27 and TRBJ1-2; D gene uncertain. The CDR3 runs to 12 residues. V lost 6 bases, J lost 7 bases, and 12 bases lay in between. From germline, CDR1 is MNHEY and CDR2 SMNVEV (reference sequence). CDR3 sequence (DNA): TGTGCCAGCAGAAATACCTGGAGTGGCTACACCTTC. Translation gives CASRNTWSGYTF.